Below, 17 T cell receptor beta chains from the same sample are listed, as sequenced in a study of blood T cell repertoires in COVID-19. Measured with immunoSEQ multiplex PCR; TCRdb has only the in-frame clones, and not every one. The sample has tens of thousands of clones, more than 70% seen once; the top ten hold less than 3%. Sequenced sample: peripheral blood. Receptors originate from a man in his forties or fifties with COVID-19, enrolled during active disease.

CDR3 sequence (DNA): TGTGCCAGCAGCTTAGATGTCGGGGGGACGCAGTATTTT. It is translated as CASSLDVGGTQYF. This chain uses TRBV11-2 with TRBJ2-3; 7 nucleotides agree with TRBD2. Looked up from germline, CDR1 is SGHAT and CDR2 is FQNNGV. V shed 0 bases and J 9 bases; nucleotides not matched to a gene: 3. The CDR3 is made up of 13 amino acids.

J is TRBJ2-3 and V is TRBV30; the D is unclear. The CDR3 extends over 13 amino acids. Trimming took off 0 bases at V and 6 bases at J, with 10 bases between the two ends. The germline CDR1 and CDR2 sequences are GTSNPN and SVGIG (reference sequence). The CDR3 DNA is TGTGCCTGGAGTGTACGTCTCAGGGATACGCAGTATTTT. Amino acids: CAWSVRLRDTQYF.

This rearrangement joins TRBV4-3 to TRBJ2-7; 7 bases agree with TRBD1. J gave up 3 bases and V 0 bases, and 8 bases lay outside the gene matches. Per germline, CDR1 LGHNA and CDR2 YSLEER. The length of the CDR3 is 16 residues. CDR3 in DNA: TGCGCCAGCAGCCAAGATAGGGGACAGACCTACTACGAGCAGTACTTC. Residues: CASSQDRGQTYYEQYF.

Only a few counts were recorded for this clone. This chain uses TRBV27 with TRBJ2-2, with unresolved D. The length of the CDR3 is 15 residues. Trimming left V 6 bases short and J 2 bases short, with 13 bases between. Germline V gives CDR1 MNHEY, CDR2 SMNVEV (reference sequence). The CDR3 nucleotides read TGTGCCAGCAGCCCCGGGTGGGTTAACACCGGGGAGCTGTTTTTT. Protein product: CASSPGWVNTGELFF.

This chain joins TRBV2 and TRBJ1-2; maybe TRBD1 (6 bases). Deletions cut 9 bases from V and 6 bases from J, with 23 bases between. The germline gives CDR1 SNHLY, CDR2 FYNNEI. This CDR3 has 15 residues. Written as DNA, the CDR3 is TGTGCCAGTATCAGGGACACTGGGAATATAAATGGCTACACCTTC. Amino acid sequence: CASIRDTGNINGYTF.

This CDR3 reads CASSSDRRNNEQFF. CDR3 DNA: TGTGCCAGCAGTTCTGACAGGCGAAACAATGAGCAGTTCTTC. This sequence joins TRBV6-6 and TRBJ2-1, with a tentative D call TRBD1 (6 bases). Germline V gene lookup returns CDR1 MNHNY and CDR2 SVGAGI (reference sequence). The CDR3 consists of 14 residues. V was trimmed by 4 bases and J by 5 bases, leaving 12 bases between them.

This clone has only a few counts. V and J are TRBV30 and TRBJ1-2; D gene ambiguous. The CDR3 has 11 amino acids. V shed 4 bases and J shed 8 bases, with 11 bases lying between them. Looked up from germline, CDR1 is GTSNPN and CDR2 is SVGIG (reference sequence). The DNA of the CDR3 is TGTGCCTGGACCTCCGGGTTAGGCTACACCTTC. Its translation is CAWTSGLGYTF.

The chain joins TRBV7-2 to TRBJ1-1; D call uncertain. The CDR3 loop spans 14 amino acids. The V end lost 2 bases, the J end lost 2 bases, and 9 bases lay between the germline ends. Germline V lookup: CDR1 SGHTA, CDR2 FQGNSA. CDR3 loop: CASSLFEGNTEAFF. As DNA, the CDR3 is TGTGCCAGCAGCTTATTTGAGGGAAACACTGAAGCTTTCTTT.

This clone was seen more than once but under ten times. The CDR3: CASSLARTGVNEKLFF. In DNA, the CDR3 is TGCGCCAGCAGCTTGGCTCGGACAGGGGTGAACGAAAAACTGTTTTTT. This chain joins TRBV5-1 and TRBJ1-4; TRBD1 agrees at 9 bases. The CDR3 consists of 16 residues. Germline CDR1 SGHRS, CDR2 YFSETQ. Trimming took 0 bases from V and 8 from J; bases not matched to a gene: 8. Full variable domain (remainder filled in from reference TRBV5-1 and TRBJ1-4): KAGVTQTPRYLIKTRGQQVTLSCSPISGHRSVSWYQQTPGQGLQFLFEYFSETQRNKGNFPGRFSGRQFSNSRSEMNVSTLELGDSALYLCASSLARTGVNEKLFFGSGTQLSVL.

The chain couples TRBV19 to TRBJ1-2, with D maybe TRBD1 (5 bases). The germline gives CDR1 LNHDA, CDR2 SQIVND (reference sequence). The CDR3 loop spans 15 amino acids. The germline V and J ends were trimmed by 5 bases and 1 base, with 14 bases remaining between them. CDR3 sequence reads: CASSYTGQGNYGYTF. The CDR3 DNA is TGTGCCAGTAGTTACACTGGGCAGGGTAACTATGGCTACACCTTC.

The chain is built from TRBV2 and TRBJ1-6; tentative D call: TRBD1 (5 bases). Germline CDR1 reads SNHLY; CDR2 reads FYNNEI. This CDR3 is 13 amino acids long. Trimming cost V 5 bases and J 11 bases, with 13 bases left between them. CDR3 sequence: CASSQDLQAPLHF. DNA for the CDR3: TGTGCCAGCAGTCAGGACCTACAGGCACCCCTCCACTTT. Full variable domain (rest looked up from reference TRBV2 and TRBJ1-6): EPEVTQTPSHQVTQMGQEVILRCVPISNHLYFYWYRQILGQKVEFLVSFYNNEISEKSEIFDDQFSVERPDGSNFTLKIRSTKLEDSAMYFCASSQDLQAPLHFGNGTRLTVT.

The J gene is TRBJ1-1, the V gene TRBV7-8; D is ambiguous. The germline gives CDR1 SGHVS, CDR2 FQNEAQ. The CDR3 contains 13 residues. V was shortened by 2 bases and J by 6 bases, with 10 bases between the two germline ends. The CDR3 DNA follows: TGTGCCAGCAGCTTAAATTGGGAGGCTGAAGCTTTCTTT. The encoded protein is CASSLNWEAEAFF.

The rearrangement uses TRBV7-9 and TRBJ2-1; 9 positions agree with TRBD1. Per the germline V gene, CDR1 is SEHNR and CDR2 is FQNEAQ (reference sequence). The CDR3 is 15 residues long. With V trimmed by 5 bases and J by 3 bases, 5 bases remained unmatched. The chain's CDR3 is CASSTDRGNYNEQFF. Here the CDR3 DNA reads TGTGCCAGCAGCACCGACAGGGGGAACTACAATGAGCAGTTCTTC.

The chain couples TRBV30 to TRBJ2-5, with 10 bases identical to TRBD2. The CDR3 length is 15 residues. Trimming removed 0 bases from V and 5 bases from J; junction bases left unmatched: 6. Looked up from germline, CDR1 is GTSNPN and CDR2 is SVGIG (reference sequence). CDR3 nucleotides: TGTGCCTGGAGTGTGCCAGCGGGGGGGCCTGAGACCCAGTACTTC. Protein product: CAWSVPAGGPETQYF. The full variable domain, with the rest looked up from reference TRBV30 and TRBJ2-5, is SQTIHQWPATLVQPVGSPLSLECTVEGTSNPNLYWYRQAAGRGLQLLFYSVGIGQISSEVPQNLSASRPQDRQFILSSKKLLLSDSGFYLCAWSVPAGGPETQYFGPGTRLLVL.

This clone was picked up a small number of times. This chain uses TRBV29-1 with TRBJ1-1; TRBD1 is a possible D gene (6 bases). The CDR3 is made up of 13 amino acids. Trimming shortened V by 7 bases and J by 1 base, and 13 bases separated the two germline ends. Germline loops: CDR1 SQVTM, CDR2 ANQGSEA. The CDR3 here is CSGSDRRNTEAFF. The CDR3 DNA reads as TGCAGCGGCTCCGACAGGAGGAACACTGAAGCTTTCTTT. The whole variable domain, remainder taken from reference TRBV29-1 and TRBJ1-1, is SAVISQKPSRDICQRGTSLTIQCQVDSQVTMMFWYRQQPGQSLTLIATANQGSEATYESGFVIDKFPISRPNLTFSTLTVSNMSPEDSSIYLCSGSDRRNTEAFFGQGTRLTVV.

The CDR3 DNA reads as TGTGCCAGTCACAGGGGAGGCTCCTACAATGAGCAGTTCTTC. Its protein is CASHRGGSYNEQFF. The chain employs TRBV19 and TRBJ2-1; maybe TRBD1 (7 bases). With 8 bases removed from V and 0 bases from J, the gap between germline ends came to 11 bases. Looked up from germline, CDR1 is LNHDA and CDR2 is SQIVND (reference sequence). The CDR3 sequence is 14 residues long. The full variable domain, with the rest looked up from reference TRBV19 and TRBJ2-1, is DGGITQSPKYLFRKEGQNVTLSCEQNLNHDAMYWYRQDPGQGLRLIYYSQIVNDFQKGDIAEGYSVSREKKESFPLTVTSAQKNPTAFYLCASHRGGSYNEQFFGPGTRLTVL.

This rearrangement joins TRBV10-3 to TRBJ1-1; D possibly corresponds to TRBD1 (6 bases). CDR3 length: 13 amino acids. Germline CDR1 is ENHRY and CDR2 is SYGVKD. Trimming removed 4 bases at V and 1 base at J, with 7 bases between. CDR3 protein: CAISGGQNTEAFF. In DNA, the CDR3 is TGTGCCATCAGTGGGGGGCAGAACACTGAAGCTTTCTTT.